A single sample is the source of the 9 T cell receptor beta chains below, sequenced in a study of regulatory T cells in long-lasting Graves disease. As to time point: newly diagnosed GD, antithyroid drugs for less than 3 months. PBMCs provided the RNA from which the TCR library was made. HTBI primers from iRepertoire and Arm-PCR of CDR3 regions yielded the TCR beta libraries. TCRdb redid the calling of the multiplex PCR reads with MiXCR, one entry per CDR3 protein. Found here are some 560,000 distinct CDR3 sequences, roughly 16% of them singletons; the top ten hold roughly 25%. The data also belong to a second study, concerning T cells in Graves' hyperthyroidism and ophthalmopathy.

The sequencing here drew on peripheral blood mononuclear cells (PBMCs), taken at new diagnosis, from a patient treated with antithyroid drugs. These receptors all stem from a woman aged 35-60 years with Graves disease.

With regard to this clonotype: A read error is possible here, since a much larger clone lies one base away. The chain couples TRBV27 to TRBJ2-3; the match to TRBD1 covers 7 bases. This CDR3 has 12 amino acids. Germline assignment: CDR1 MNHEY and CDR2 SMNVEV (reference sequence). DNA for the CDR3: TGTGCCGGCAGTCTGACAGGGCAGACGCAGTATTTT. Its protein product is CAGSLTGQTQYF.

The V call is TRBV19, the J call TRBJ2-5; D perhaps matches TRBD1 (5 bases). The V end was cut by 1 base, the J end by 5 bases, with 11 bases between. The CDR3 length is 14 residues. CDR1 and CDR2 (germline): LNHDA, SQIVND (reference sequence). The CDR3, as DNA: TGTGCCAGTAGTATAGGGGGCACGAGGGAGACCCAGTACTTC. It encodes CASSIGGTRETQYF.

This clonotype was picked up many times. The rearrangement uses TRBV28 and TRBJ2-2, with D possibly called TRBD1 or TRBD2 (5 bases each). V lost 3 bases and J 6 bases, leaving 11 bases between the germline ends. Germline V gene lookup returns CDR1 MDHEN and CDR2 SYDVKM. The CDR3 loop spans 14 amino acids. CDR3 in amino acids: CASSFESGPGELFF. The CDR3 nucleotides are TGTGCCAGCAGTTTCGAGTCGGGACCCGGGGAGCTGTTTTTT.

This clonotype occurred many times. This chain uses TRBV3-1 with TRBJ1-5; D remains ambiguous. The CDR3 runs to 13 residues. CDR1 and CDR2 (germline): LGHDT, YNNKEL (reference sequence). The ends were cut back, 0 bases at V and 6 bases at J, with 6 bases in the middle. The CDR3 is CASSQDLGQPQHF. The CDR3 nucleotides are TGTGCCAGCAGCCAAGATCTGGGTCAGCCCCAGCATTTT.

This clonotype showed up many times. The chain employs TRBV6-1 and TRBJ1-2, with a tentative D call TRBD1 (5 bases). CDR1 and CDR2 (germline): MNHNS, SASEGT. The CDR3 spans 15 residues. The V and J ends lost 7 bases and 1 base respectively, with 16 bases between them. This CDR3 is CASTTGGTGNYGYTF. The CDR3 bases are TGTGCCAGCACTACGGGGGGGACGGGTAACTATGGCTACACCTTC.

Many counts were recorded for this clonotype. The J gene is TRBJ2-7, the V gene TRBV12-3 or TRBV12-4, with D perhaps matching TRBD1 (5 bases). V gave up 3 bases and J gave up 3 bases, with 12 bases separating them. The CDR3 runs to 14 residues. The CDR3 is CASSFRGYGYEQYF. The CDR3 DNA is TGTGCCAGCAGTTTTAGGGGATACGGCTACGAGCAGTACTTC.

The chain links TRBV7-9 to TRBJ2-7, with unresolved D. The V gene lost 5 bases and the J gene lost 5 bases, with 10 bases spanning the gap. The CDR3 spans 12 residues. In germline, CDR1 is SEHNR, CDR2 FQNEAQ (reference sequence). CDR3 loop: CASSGSTNEQYF. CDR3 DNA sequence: TGTGCCAGCAGCGGCTCGACAAACGAGCAGTACTTC.

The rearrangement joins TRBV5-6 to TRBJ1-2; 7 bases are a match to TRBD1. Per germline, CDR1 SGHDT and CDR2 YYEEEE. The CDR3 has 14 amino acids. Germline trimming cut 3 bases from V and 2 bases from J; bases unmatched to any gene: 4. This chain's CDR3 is CASSSQTGNYGYTF. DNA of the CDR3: TGTGCCAGCAGCTCCCAGACAGGGAACTATGGCTACACCTTC. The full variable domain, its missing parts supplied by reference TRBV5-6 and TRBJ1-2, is DAGVTQSPTHLIKTRGQQVTLRCSPKSGHDTVSWYQQALGQGPQFIFQYYEEEERQRGNFPDRFSGHQFPNYSSELNVNALLLGDSALYLCASSSQTGNYGYTFGSGTRLTVV.

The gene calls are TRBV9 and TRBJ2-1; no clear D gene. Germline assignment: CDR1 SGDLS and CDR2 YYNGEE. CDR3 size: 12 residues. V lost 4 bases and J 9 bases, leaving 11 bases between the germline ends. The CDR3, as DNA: TGTGCCAGCAGCCCCTCCCTGGGTGAGCAGTTCTTC. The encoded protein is CASSPSLGEQFF. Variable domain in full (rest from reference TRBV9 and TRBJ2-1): DSGVTQTPKHLITATGQRVTLRCSPRSGDLSVYWYQQSLDQGLQFLIQYYNGEERAKGNILERFSAQQFPDLHSELNLSSLELGDSALYFCASSPSLGEQFFGPGTRLTVL.